Listed below are T cell receptor beta chains from one sample, sequenced in a study of blood T cell repertoires in COVID-19. The repertoire was sequenced with immunoSEQ multiplex PCR; TCRdb's copy has only in-frame clones and lacks some. This table has 300,000 to 350,000 clones, 75% to 90% appearing once. Material: peripheral blood. The source is a woman in her forties or fifties with COVID-19, enrolled during active disease. CDR3s include the opening cysteine and the closing phenylalanine or tryptophan. D genes are given only for firm matches.

TRBV5-6	TRBD1	CASSYGTGGNYGYTF
TRBV30	TRBD1	CAWSWDSSSYEQYF
TRBV7-2	.	CASSLGTTRTEAFF
TRBV5-1	.	CASSPRRNTYNEQFF
TRBV9	TRBD1	CASRGGQGDSPLHF
TRBV24-1	.	CATRGGHEGDTQYF
TRBV27	.	CASSYNPRGNTEAFF
TRBV6-6	TRBD1	CASSYPRGQGVEQFF
TRBV27	.	CASSLSGSYNEQFF
TRBV14	TRBD1	CASSPTGSYYGYTF
TRBV19	TRBD1	CASSIFFGGQSHSGNTIYF
TRBV9	TRBD1	CASSVPTGDTNTGELFF
TRBV6-5	.	CASSPSVAKNIQYF
TRBV9	TRBD2	CASSVGSGSSNEQFF
TRBV11-2	.	CASSSGGNQPQHF
TRBV27	.	CASRSPQGFNVQYF
TRBV4-1	TRBD1	CASSQEMTGVYGYTF
TRBV10-3	TRBD2	CAIGPSGPVGYEQYF
TRBV5-1	TRBD2	CASARLAGSTDTQYF
TRBV24-1	TRBD1	CATSDLGQGNEQYF
TRBV25-1	TRBD2	CASSDRGLVNEQFF
TRBV7-9	.	CASSLPFDSPLHF
TRBV10-3	TRBD1	CAARIRDSLNSPLHF
TRBV9	.	CASSVVGQGAARYF
TRBV28	.	CASSPQGIGNQPQHF
TRBV7-8	TRBD1	CASSLTRTGGFEQYF
TRBV6-1	.	CASSDFGWASDTQYF
TRBV19	TRBD1	CATRKDRGNSPLHF
TRBV4-1	.	CASSQGTDNYGYTF
TRBV5-1	.	CASSFGSTGNTGELFF
TRBV9	TRBD1	CASRSDRGSQNSPLHF